This TCR beta chain appears in the sequencing data of a study of blood T cell repertoires in COVID-19. The Seattle patients joined while their infection was active and were tracked longitudinally afterward. Libraries were prepared by immunoSEQ multiplex PCR; TCRdb keeps only in-frame clonotypes and omits some of them. The sample comprises around 140,000 clones, around nine tenths of which are singletons, and approximately 10% rests with the top ten. Germline CDR1 and CDR2: GTSNPN and SVGIG (reference sequence). This CDR3 has 14 amino acids. Trimming pared 2 bases from V and 4 bases from J, leaving 12 bases between.

This chain links TRBV30 with TRBJ1-3; possibly TRBD1 for D (5 bases). Sample: peripheral blood. This clonotype originated in a woman in her 70s with COVID-19, enrolled during active disease. DNA for the CDR3: TGTGCCTGGAGTTCCGGGACTCTAGGAAACACCATATATTTT. Its protein is CAWSSGTLGNTIYF.